The 11 T cell receptor beta chains below were found in one sample sequenced in a study of shared clonotypes between healthy human individuals. Method: immunoSEQ multiplex PCR; TCRdb's copy keeps in-frame clones and lacks some. The sample yields some 470,000 clones, around 80% seen once. The specimen sequenced was PBMCs. Every receptor here comes from a woman between 35 and 50 years old in good health. Some clones in this sample may be carry-over from other donors' samples.

V gene TRBV19 combines with J gene TRBJ1-1, with no clear D. Trimming shortened V by 8 bases and J by 1 base, and 20 bases separated the two germline ends. Germline V gene sequence: CDR1 LNHDA, CDR2 SQIVND (reference sequence). The CDR3 spans 16 residues. The CDR3: CASQPFRSDRNTEAFF. The CDR3 region has the DNA TGTGCCAGTCAGCCTTTTAGGTCGGATAGGAACACTGAAGCTTTCTTT.

V and J are TRBV7-2 and TRBJ2-7, with a possible D match to TRBD2 (5 bases). Germline loops: CDR1 SGHTA, CDR2 FQGNSA. The CDR3 has 14 amino acids. Between the trimmed V and J ends, which lost 4 bases and 5 bases, there was a span of 15 bases. The DNA of the CDR3 is TGTGCCAGCAGCTCTTTTACGGGGAACCACGAGCAGTACTTC. Amino acid sequence: CASSSFTGNHEQYF.

J is TRBJ2-7 and V is TRBV4-1, with D unclear. The CDR3 contains 11 residues. With 0 bases removed from V and 6 bases from J, the gap between germline ends came to 3 bases. CDR1 is MGHRA, CDR2 YSYEKL, per germline. CDR3 nucleotides: TGCGCCAGCAGCCAAGACGGCGAGCAGTACTTC. It codes for CASSQDGEQYF.

This clone has more than one count but fewer than ten. This sequence joins TRBV19 and TRBJ2-7, with TRBD2 as a possible D gene (6 bases). Trimming took off 4 bases at V and 5 bases at J, with 18 bases between the two ends. The germline CDR1 and CDR2 sequences are LNHDA and SQIVND (reference sequence). This CDR3 comprises 15 residues. The CDR3 nucleotides read TGTGCCAGTAGTAGTGGGGGACGGGAGTACGACGAGCAGTACTTC. Protein: CASSSGGREYDEQYF.

The chain recombines TRBV2 with TRBJ2-2; TRBD2 matches 10 bases. This CDR3 has 19 residues. The trim removed 8 bases at V and 4 bases at J, leaving 19 bases unmatched. Germline-derived CDR1 and CDR2 are SNHLY and FYNNEI. The CDR3 region has the DNA TGTGCCAGCGGGCGAATAGCTAGCGGGAGTCCCGATGGCACCGGGGAGCTGTTTTTT. The encoded protein is CASGRIASGSPDGTGELFF.

The chain combines TRBV19 with TRBJ2-2; D remains ambiguous. Trimming removed 2 bases at V and 6 bases at J, with 7 bases between. CDR1 is LNHDA, CDR2 SQIVND, per germline (reference sequence). The CDR3 spans 13 residues. This CDR3 is CASSIKSPGELFF. The CDR3 DNA reads as TGTGCCAGTAGTATAAAATCCCCCGGGGAGCTGTTTTTT.

This clone was seen once. The chain links TRBV5-5 to TRBJ2-5; TRBD2 matches 7 bases. Germline V gives CDR1 SGHKS, CDR2 YYEKEE (reference sequence). Trimming at V came to 4 bases and at J to 4 bases, leaving 10 bases not matched to a gene. The CDR3 is made up of 15 amino acids. DNA for the CDR3: TGTGCCAGCAGCCTGGGCGGGACTAAAGGAGAGACCCAGTACTTC. Translation gives CASSLGGTKGETQYF.

There are many counts of this clone. Other DNA sequences in the same sample also yield this CDR3. This rearrangement joins TRBV10-3 to TRBJ1-2; TRBD1 is a possible D gene (5 bases). Trimming took off 3 bases at V and 4 bases at J, with 9 bases between the two ends. Germline V gives CDR1 ENHRY, CDR2 SYGVKD. This CDR3 has 13 residues. The CDR3: CAISEGQSYGYTF. The CDR3 DNA is TGTGCCATCAGTGAAGGACAAAGCTATGGCTACACCTTC.

In this sample, this clone turned up once. The rearrangement links TRBV5-6 to TRBJ1-4; 10 bases are a match to TRBD1. Germline CDR1 SGHDT, CDR2 YYEEEE. The junction had 3 bases not matched to a gene; V was cut back by 4 bases and J by 6 bases. This CDR3 has 14 residues. The DNA for the CDR3 is TGTGCCAGCAGCGGACAGGGGGGACATGAAAAACTGTTTTTT. This encodes CASSGQGGHEKLFF.

Turning to this clone: In the same sample, other DNA sequences code for this CDR3. The chain uses TRBV11-2 and TRBJ1-2; no clear D gene. V was shortened by 5 bases and J by 2 bases, with 9 bases between the two germline ends. Germline lookup yields CDR1 SGHAT and CDR2 FQNNGV. The CDR3 has 13 residues. In DNA form, the CDR3 reads TGTGCCAGCAGCCCGGGCAGGAACTATGGCTACACCTTC. It encodes CASSPGRNYGYTF.

This clone appeared once. This chain links TRBV19 with TRBJ1-1; D unresolved. Germline V gene sequence: CDR1 LNHDA, CDR2 SQIVND (reference sequence). V lost 7 bases and J 5 bases, leaving 23 bases between the germline ends. This CDR3 contains 16 residues. CDR3 sequence (DNA): TGTGCCAGTACCTTCGCCAGGACTGGCGGTGGGACTGAAGCTTTCTTT. It yields the protein CASTFARTGGGTEAFF.